This paragraph reports one T cell receptor beta chain. The antigen remains undetermined. The entry originates in a study of metastatic and nonmetastatic thyroid tumors. Study-level background: Thyroid patients, malignant and benign, had repertoires compared across blood and tumor or nodule tissue.

None of the patients had undergone any treatment ahead of thyroid surgery. Findings and limits, study-wide: Compared with benign nodules, malignant thyroid tumors were reported to have significantly higher TCR beta diversity in both blood and tumor.

Per the authors' pipeline: It was from CDR3 differences across clinicopathological groups that a distant-metastasis classifier for papillary thyroid cancer was built. TCRdb re-clonotyped the PCR reads via MiXCR. The V and J calls, along with clone size, are taken from TCRdb and not from the paper's own processing. The data show 4,500 or so clones, with around a fifth seen just once and approximately 23% held by the top ten. CDR3 length equals 19 residues. Germline V lookup: CDR1 LNHDA, CDR2 SQIVND (reference sequence). Between the trimmed V and J ends, which lost 5 bases and 2 bases, there was a span of 28 bases.

The TCR was taken from a male donor with papillary thyroid cancer or a benign thyroid nodule (not recorded which). Some clones in this sample may be carry-over from other donors' samples. What was sequenced was adjacent normal tissue. V gene TRBV19 combines with J gene TRBJ2-7; TRBD2 might be the D (7 bases). CDR3 protein: CASSSPLVGGGPFPYEQYF. CDR3 nucleotide sequence: TGTGCCAGTAGTTCTCCCCTCGTTGGCGGGGGCCCATTCCCCTACGAGCAGTACTTC.